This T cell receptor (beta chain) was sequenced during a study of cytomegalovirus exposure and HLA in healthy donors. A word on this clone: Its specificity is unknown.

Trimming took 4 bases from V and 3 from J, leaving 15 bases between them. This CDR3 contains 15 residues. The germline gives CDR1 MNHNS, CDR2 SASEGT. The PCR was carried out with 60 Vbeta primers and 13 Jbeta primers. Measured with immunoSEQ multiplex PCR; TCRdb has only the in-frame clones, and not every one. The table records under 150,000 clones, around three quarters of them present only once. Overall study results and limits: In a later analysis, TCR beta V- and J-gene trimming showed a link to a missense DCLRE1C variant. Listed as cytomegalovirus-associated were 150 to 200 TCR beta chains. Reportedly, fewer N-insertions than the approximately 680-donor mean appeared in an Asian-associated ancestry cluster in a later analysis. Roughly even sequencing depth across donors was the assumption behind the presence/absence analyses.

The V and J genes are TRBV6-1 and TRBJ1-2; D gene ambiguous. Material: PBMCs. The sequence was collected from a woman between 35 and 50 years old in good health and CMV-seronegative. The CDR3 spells CASSGARRGDYGYTF. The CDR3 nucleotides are TGTGCCAGCAGTGGGGCCAGACGGGGTGACTATGGCTACACCTTC.